What follows describes a single T cell receptor beta chain. Antigen unknown. The entry originates in a study of T cell responses to AZD1222 COVID-19 vaccine. V lost 2 bases, J lost 5 bases, and 14 bases lay in between. Germline V lookup: CDR1 SGHRS, CDR2 YFSETQ. CDR3 length: 14 amino acids. Clones were read by immunoSEQ multiplex PCR, and TCRdb kept only the in-frame ones, dropping some. The table shows 150,000 to 190,000 clones, with over 90% occurring only once. General study results and limits: Repertoires were sampled only after the peak T cell response. A mostly white British donor set with more females was recruited, and clonal diversity was possibly underestimated. Spike-specific TCR breadth and depth grew following two AZD1222 doses. Only a handful of AZD1222 recipients, roughly six in all, had baseline seropositivity.

The V gene is TRBV5-1, the J gene TRBJ2-7, with D perhaps TRBD1 (7 bases). The source is an adult who received the AZD1222 COVID-19 vaccine. Sequencing was performed on peripheral blood, taken 28 days after the second AZD1222 dose. CDR3 region: CASSFRQGGNEQYF. The CDR3 bases are TGCGCCAGCAGCTTCCGGCAGGGGGGCAACGAGCAGTACTTC.